This TCR beta chain is from a study of blood T cell repertoires in COVID-19. Data came from immunoSEQ multiplex PCR; TCRdb stores just in-frame clones and leaves some out. The data show approximately 240,000 clones, with about 88% seen just once and 2.1% held by the top ten. With V trimmed by 6 bases and J by 4 bases, 5 bases remained unmatched. The CDR3 sequence is 13 residues long. This clonotype was obtained from a middle-aged woman who had recovered from COVID-19. Specimen: peripheral blood. The chain links TRBV12-3 or TRBV12-4 to TRBJ1-1; 7 bases match TRBD1. The chain's CDR3 is CASRQSGGTEAFF. CDR3 DNA: TGTGCCAGCAGACAATCAGGGGGCACTGAAGCTTTCTTT.